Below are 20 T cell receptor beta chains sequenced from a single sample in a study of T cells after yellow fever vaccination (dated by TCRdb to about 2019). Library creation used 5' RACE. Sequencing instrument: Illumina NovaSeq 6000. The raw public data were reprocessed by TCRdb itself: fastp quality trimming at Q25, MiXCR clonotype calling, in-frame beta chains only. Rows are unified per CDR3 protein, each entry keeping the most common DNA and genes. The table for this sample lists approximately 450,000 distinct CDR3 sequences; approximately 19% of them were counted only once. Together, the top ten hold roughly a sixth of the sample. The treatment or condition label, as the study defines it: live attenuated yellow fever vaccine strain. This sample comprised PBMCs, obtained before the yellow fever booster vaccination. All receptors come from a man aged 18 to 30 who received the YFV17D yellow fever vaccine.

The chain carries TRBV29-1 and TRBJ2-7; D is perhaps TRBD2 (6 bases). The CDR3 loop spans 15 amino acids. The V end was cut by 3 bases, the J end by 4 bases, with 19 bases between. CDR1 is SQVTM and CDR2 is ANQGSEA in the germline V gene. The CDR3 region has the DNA TGCAGCGTTGATTGGCCCAGACACGGGAGTTACGAGCAGTACGTC. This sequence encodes CSVDWPRHGSYEQYV.

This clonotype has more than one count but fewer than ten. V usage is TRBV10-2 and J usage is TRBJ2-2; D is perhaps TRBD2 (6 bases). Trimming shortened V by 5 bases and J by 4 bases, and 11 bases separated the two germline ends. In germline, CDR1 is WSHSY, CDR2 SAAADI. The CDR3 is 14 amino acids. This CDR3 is CASSRGTFTGELFF. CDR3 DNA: TGCGCCAGCAGTCGGGGGACTTTCACCGGGGAGCTGTTTTTT.

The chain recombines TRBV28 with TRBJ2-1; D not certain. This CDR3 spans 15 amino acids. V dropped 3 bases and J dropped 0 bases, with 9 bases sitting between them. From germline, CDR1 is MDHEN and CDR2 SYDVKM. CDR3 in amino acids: CASSFNWNSYNEQFF. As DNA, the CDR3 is TGTGCCAGCAGTTTTAACTGGAACTCCTACAATGAGCAGTTCTTC.

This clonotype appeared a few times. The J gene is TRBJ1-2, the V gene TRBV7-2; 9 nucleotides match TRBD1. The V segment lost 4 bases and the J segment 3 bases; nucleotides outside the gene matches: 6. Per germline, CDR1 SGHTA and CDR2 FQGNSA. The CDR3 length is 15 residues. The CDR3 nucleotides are TGTGCCAGCAGCTCGCCGGGACAGGGACACTATGGCTACACCTTC. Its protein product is CASSSPGQGHYGYTF.

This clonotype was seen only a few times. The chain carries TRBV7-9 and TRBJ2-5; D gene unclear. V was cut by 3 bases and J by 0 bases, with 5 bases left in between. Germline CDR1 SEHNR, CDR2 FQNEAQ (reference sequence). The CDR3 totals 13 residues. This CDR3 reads CASSFSYQETQYF. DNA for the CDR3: TGTGCCAGCAGCTTCTCGTACCAAGAGACCCAGTACTTC.

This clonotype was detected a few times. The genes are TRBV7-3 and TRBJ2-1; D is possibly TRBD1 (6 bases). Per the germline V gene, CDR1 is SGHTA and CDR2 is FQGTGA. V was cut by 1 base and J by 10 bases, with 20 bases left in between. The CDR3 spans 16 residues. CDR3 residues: CASSLNGRAVRGEQFF. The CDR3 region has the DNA TGTGCCAGCAGCTTAAATGGTCGAGCGGTGAGGGGGGAGCAGTTCTTC.

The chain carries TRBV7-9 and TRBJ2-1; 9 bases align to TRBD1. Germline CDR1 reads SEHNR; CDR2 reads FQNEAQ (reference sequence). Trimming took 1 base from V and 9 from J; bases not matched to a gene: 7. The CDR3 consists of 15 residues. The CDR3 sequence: CASSLGDRVPGEQFF. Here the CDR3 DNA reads TGTGCCAGCAGCTTAGGGGACAGGGTTCCCGGTGAGCAGTTCTTC.

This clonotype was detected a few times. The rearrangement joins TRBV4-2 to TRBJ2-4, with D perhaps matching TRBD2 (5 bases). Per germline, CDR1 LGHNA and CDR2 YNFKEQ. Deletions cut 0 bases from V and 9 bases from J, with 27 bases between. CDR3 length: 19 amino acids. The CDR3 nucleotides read TGTGCCAGCAGCCAAGAAGGCGGAATCCCTAGCCGGCGGTTAGGCATTCAGTACTTC. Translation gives CASSQEGGIPSRRLGIQYF.

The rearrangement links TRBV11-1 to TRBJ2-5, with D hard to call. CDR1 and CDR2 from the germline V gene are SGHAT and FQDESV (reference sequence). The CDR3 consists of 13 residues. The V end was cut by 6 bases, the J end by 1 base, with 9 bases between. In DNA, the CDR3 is TGTGCCAGCAGTCGGGCCCCCCAAGAGACCCAGTACTTC. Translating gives CASSRAPQETQYF.

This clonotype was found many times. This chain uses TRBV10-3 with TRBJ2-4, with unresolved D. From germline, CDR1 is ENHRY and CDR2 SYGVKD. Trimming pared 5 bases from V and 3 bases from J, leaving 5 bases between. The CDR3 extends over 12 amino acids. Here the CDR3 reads CAISYDKNIQYF. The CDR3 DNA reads TGTGCCATCAGTTATGACAAAAACATTCAGTACTTC.

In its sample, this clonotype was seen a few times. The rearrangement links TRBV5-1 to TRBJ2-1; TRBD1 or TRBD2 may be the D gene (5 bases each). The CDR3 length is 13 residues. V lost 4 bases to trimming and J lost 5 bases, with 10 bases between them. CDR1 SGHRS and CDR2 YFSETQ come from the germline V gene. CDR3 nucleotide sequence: TGCGCCAGCAGCGGGGGATTTGACAATGAGCAGTTCTTC. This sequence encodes CASSGGFDNEQFF.

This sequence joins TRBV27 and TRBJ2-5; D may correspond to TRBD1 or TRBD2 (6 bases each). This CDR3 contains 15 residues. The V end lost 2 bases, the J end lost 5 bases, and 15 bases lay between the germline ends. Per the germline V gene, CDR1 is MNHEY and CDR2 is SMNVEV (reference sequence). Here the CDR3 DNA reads TGTGCCAGCAGTTTAGGGGGGTTTAGGGGGGAGACCCAGTACTTC. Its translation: CASSLGGFRGETQYF.

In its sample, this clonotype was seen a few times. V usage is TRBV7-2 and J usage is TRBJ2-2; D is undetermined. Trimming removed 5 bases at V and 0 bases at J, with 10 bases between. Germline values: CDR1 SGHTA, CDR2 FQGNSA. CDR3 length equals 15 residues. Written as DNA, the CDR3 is TGTGCCAGCAGCCGCAGGTTCGCGAACACCGGGGAGCTGTTTTTT. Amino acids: CASSRRFANTGELFF.

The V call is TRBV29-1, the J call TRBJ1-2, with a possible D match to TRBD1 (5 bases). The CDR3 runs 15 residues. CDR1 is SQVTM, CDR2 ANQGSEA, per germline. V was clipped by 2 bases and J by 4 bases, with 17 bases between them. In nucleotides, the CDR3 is TGCAGCGTTGAAAGACTACCTGGGACCGGCTATGGCTACACCTTC. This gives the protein CSVERLPGTGYGYTF.

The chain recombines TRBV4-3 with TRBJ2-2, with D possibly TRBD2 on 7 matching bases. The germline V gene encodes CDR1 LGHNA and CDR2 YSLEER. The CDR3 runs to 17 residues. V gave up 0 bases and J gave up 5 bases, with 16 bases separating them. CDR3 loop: CASSQDTGGRRTGELFF. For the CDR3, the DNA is TGCGCCAGCAGCCAAGATACCGGGGGGCGACGGACCGGGGAGCTGTTTTTT.

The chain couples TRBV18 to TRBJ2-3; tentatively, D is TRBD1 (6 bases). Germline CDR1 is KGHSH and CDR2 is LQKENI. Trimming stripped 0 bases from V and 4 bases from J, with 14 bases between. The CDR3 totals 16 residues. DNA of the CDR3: TGTGCCAGCTCACCACCGAGGTTTGGGGGCCCAGATACGCAGTATTTT. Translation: CASSPPRFGGPDTQYF. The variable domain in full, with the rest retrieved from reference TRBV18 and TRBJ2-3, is NAGVMQNPRHLVRRRGQEARLRCSPMKGHSHVYWYRQLPEEGLKFMVYLQKENIIDESGMPKERFSAEFPKEGPSILRIQQVVRGDSAAYFCASSPPRFGGPDTQYFGPGTRLTVL.

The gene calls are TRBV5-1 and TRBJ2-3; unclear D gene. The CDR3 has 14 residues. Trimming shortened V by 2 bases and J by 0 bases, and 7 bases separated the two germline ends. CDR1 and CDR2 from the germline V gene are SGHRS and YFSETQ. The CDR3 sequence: CASSFITSTDTQYF. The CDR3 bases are TGCGCCAGCAGCTTCATCACAAGCACAGATACGCAGTATTTT.

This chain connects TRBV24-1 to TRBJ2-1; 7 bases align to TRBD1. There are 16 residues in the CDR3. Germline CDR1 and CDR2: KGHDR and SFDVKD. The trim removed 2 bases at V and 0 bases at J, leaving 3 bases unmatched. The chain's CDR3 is CATSDSGGSSYNEQFF. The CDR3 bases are TGTGCCACCAGTGATTCAGGGGGAAGCTCCTACAATGAGCAGTTCTTC.

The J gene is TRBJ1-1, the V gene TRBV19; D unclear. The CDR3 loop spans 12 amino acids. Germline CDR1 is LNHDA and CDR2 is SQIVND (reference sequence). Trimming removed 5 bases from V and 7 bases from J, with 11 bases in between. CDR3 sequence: CASSASAGEAFF. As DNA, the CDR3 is TGTGCCAGTAGTGCATCGGCGGGTGAAGCTTTCTTT.

The CDR3 DNA reads as TGCGCCAGCAGCGGGGGGCGGGCTGAAGCTTTCTTT. This encodes CASSGGRAEAFF. The rearrangement uses TRBV5-1 and TRBJ1-1; the D gene is possibly TRBD1 (6 bases). V was pared by 4 bases and J by 6 bases, with 10 bases between. CDR1 and CDR2 from the germline V gene are SGHRS and YFSETQ. CDR3 length: 12 amino acids.